These 3 T cell receptor beta chains came from one sample sequenced in a study of OX40 agonist ivuxolimab in advanced cancers. This table comes from immunoSEQ multiplex PCR, and its TCRdb copy is limited to in-frame clones, with some not included. The data contain about 43,000 clones, roughly 86% of them seen just once; the ten biggest clones take up 15%. Here the sequenced sample was CD4+ or CD8+ T cells sorted from blood, taken in a trial of the OX40 agonist ivuxolimab. These receptors all come from an adult with an advanced solid tumor such as melanoma, head and neck, liver or kidney cancer.

The CDR3 reads CASSQEAARVEVGELFF. For the CDR3, the DNA is TGTGCCAGCAGCCAAGAGGCGGCTAGGGTAGAAGTCGGGGAGCTGTTTTTT. The chain has TRBV4-2 and TRBJ2-2; no reliable D call. V dropped 0 bases and J dropped 7 bases, with 18 bases sitting between them. Germline values: CDR1 LGHNA, CDR2 YNFKEQ. This CDR3 contains 17 residues.

The J gene is TRBJ2-1, the V gene TRBV27; D call uncertain. The CDR3 is made up of 12 amino acids. V lost 4 bases and J 12 bases, leaving 13 bases between the germline ends. Per germline, CDR1 MNHEY and CDR2 SMNVEV (reference sequence). The CDR3 DNA reads TGTGCCAGCAGTTCGACCTTCGGGCTGCAGTTCTTC. Its translation is CASSSTFGLQFF.

This chain links TRBV29-1 with TRBJ2-5; D uncertain. The CDR3 loop spans 13 amino acids. V dropped 3 bases and J dropped 5 bases, with 13 bases sitting between them. Germline assignment: CDR1 SQVTM and CDR2 ANQGSEA. CDR3 sequence: CSVDATLRETQYF. The CDR3 DNA follows: TGCAGCGTTGATGCGACCCTGCGGGAGACCCAGTACTTC.